A selection of T cell receptor beta chains follows, all from one sample in a study of graft-versus-host responses after intestinal transplantation. These receptors' targets are unknown. The data were produced by immunoSEQ multiplex PCR, yet TCRdb's version contains in-frame clones alone and is incomplete. The table has about 130,000 clones, about nine tenths seen once; the top ten hold about 0.18%. The starting material was unstimulated CD4+ T cells sorted from spleen or lymph node cells, obtained before intestinal transplant. The receptors come from a human donor who received an intestinal transplant. Both conserved end residues are part of each CDR3. A D gene is named only where the DNA matches it firmly. Some rows mark clone size as missing; the rest say once, few, many or name a class of expanded clone.

J gene: TRBJ2-7; D gene: TRBD2; V gene: TRBV7-2; clone size: few; CDR3 DNA: TGTGCCAGCAGCTTATTAGCGGGAGGAGTAAACGAGCAGTACTTC; CDR3 protein: CASSLLAGGVNEQYF
J gene: TRBJ1-1; D gene: TRBD1; V gene: TRBV5-1; clone size: NA; CDR3 DNA: TGCGCCAGCAGCTCCCCCGGACAGGGGGCTCTTGGGAACACTGAAGCTTTCTTT; CDR3 protein: CASSSPGQGALGNTEAFF
J gene: TRBJ2-3; D gene: NA; V gene: TRBV7-6; clone size: NA; CDR3 DNA: TGTGCCAGCAGTCTAGCGACGGGAGATACGCAGTATTTT; CDR3 protein: CASSLATGDTQYF
J gene: TRBJ2-7; D gene: TRBD2; V gene: TRBV7-2; clone size: NA; CDR3 DNA: TGTGCCAGCAGCTTAGGGAGGAGCGGGACGATCTACGAGCAGTACTTC; CDR3 protein: CASSLGRSGTIYEQYF
J gene: TRBJ1-2; D gene: NA; V gene: TRBV6-6; clone size: NA; CDR3 DNA: TGTGCCAGCAGGTCCATAGCCGAGGGTAACTATGGCTACACCTTC; CDR3 protein: CASRSIAEGNYGYTF
J gene: TRBJ2-2; D gene: NA; V gene: TRBV10-3; clone size: NA; CDR3 DNA: TGTGCCATCAGCCCCGCAGATCGAACCGTAAACACCGGGGAGCTGTTTTTT; CDR3 protein: CAISPADRTVNTGELFF
J gene: TRBJ1-6; D gene: NA; V gene: TRBV5-4; clone size: NA; CDR3 DNA: TGTGCCAGCAGCTTGGTTAGGCAGGGGCCGATAAATTCACCCCTCCACTTT; CDR3 protein: CASSLVRQGPINSPLHF
J gene: TRBJ1-4; D gene: NA; V gene: TRBV5-5; clone size: NA; CDR3 DNA: TGTGCCAGCAGCTTGGTGGGGGGCATCACTAATGAAAAACTGTTTTTT; CDR3 protein: CASSLVGGITNEKLFF
J gene: TRBJ2-7; D gene: NA; V gene: TRBV27; clone size: NA; CDR3 DNA: TGTGCCAGCGGATACGAGCAGTACTTC; CDR3 protein: CASGYEQYF
J gene: TRBJ2-7; D gene: TRBD2; V gene: TRBV7-9; clone size: NA; CDR3 DNA: TGTGCCAGCAGCTCCGGGACTAGCGGGAGTAATTACGAGCAGTACTTC; CDR3 protein: CASSSGTSGSNYEQYF
J gene: TRBJ2-7; D gene: TRBD1; V gene: TRBV7-3; clone size: NA; CDR3 DNA: TGTGCCAGCAGTCTAATCCCGGGACAGACCTACGAGCAGTACTTC; CDR3 protein: CASSLIPGQTYEQYF
J gene: TRBJ2-7; D gene: TRBD2; V gene: TRBV19; clone size: NA; CDR3 DNA: TGTGCCAGTAGTCAAGGGCCGGGGAGGGGCCACTACGAGCAGTACTTC; CDR3 protein: CASSQGPGRGHYEQYF
J gene: TRBJ2-1; D gene: TRBD1; V gene: TRBV15; clone size: once; CDR3 DNA: TGTGCCACCAGCTCGGGGACAGGGATGAACAATGAGCAGTTCTTC; CDR3 protein: CATSSGTGMNNEQFF
J gene: TRBJ2-7; D gene: TRBD2; V gene: TRBV7-9; clone size: NA; CDR3 DNA: TGTGCCAGCAGCTTCTCTGGCGGGAGGCTTACCTACGAGCAGTACTTC; CDR3 protein: CASSFSGGRLTYEQYF
J gene: TRBJ2-5; D gene: TRBD1; V gene: TRBV28; clone size: NA; CDR3 DNA: TGTGCCAGCAGGGGGACAGGGCACCAAGAGACCCAGTACTTC; CDR3 protein: CASRGTGHQETQYF
J gene: TRBJ2-3; D gene: TRBD1; V gene: TRBV28; clone size: NA; CDR3 DNA: TGTGCCAGCAGTTTGATGGACAGGGGTTTGGATACGCAGTATTTT; CDR3 protein: CASSLMDRGLDTQYF
J gene: TRBJ2-7; D gene: NA; V gene: TRBV9; clone size: NA; CDR3 DNA: TGTGCCAGCAGCGTAGCCGGGGACATCTCCGAGCAGTACTTC; CDR3 protein: CASSVAGDISEQYF
J gene: TRBJ1-2; D gene: TRBD1; V gene: TRBV27; clone size: NA; CDR3 DNA: TGTGCCAGCAGGCGGACAGGGGCGAGCTATGGCTACACCTTC; CDR3 protein: CASRRTGASYGYTF
J gene: TRBJ2-7; D gene: TRBD2; V gene: TRBV30; clone size: NA; CDR3 DNA: TGTGCCTGGAGTAGGACTAGCGGGAGGTACTCCTACGAGCAGTACTTC; CDR3 protein: CAWSRTSGRYSYEQYF
J gene: TRBJ2-3; D gene: TRBD2; V gene: TRBV7-3; clone size: NA; CDR3 DNA: TGTGCCAGCAGCTTAGCGGGAGGCGCGGATACGCAGTATTTT; CDR3 protein: CASSLAGGADTQYF
J gene: TRBJ1-1; D gene: NA; V gene: TRBV5-1; clone size: NA; CDR3 DNA: TGCGCCAGCAGCTTACTGACAGAGAACACTGAAGCTTTCTTT; CDR3 protein: CASSLLTENTEAFF
J gene: TRBJ2-1; D gene: TRBD2; V gene: TRBV10-3; clone size: NA; CDR3 DNA: TGTGCCATCAGGGTTCTTGCGGGAGGTCGCGATGAGCAGTTCTTC; CDR3 protein: CAIRVLAGGRDEQFF
J gene: TRBJ2-7; D gene: NA; V gene: TRBV5-1; clone size: NA; CDR3 DNA: TGCGCCAGCAGCTCTAGGGGATGGCCCGTCGAGCAGTACTTC; CDR3 protein: CASSSRGWPVEQYF
J gene: TRBJ2-3; D gene: TRBD1; V gene: TRBV11-1; clone size: NA; CDR3 DNA: TGTGCCAGCAGCAAAGACAGGGGGGATACGCAGTATTTT; CDR3 protein: CASSKDRGDTQYF
J gene: TRBJ2-1; D gene: TRBD2; V gene: TRBV27; clone size: NA; CDR3 DNA: TGTGCCGAGGTAGCGGGAGACTCCGGGTATGAGCAGTTCTTC; CDR3 protein: CAEVAGDSGYEQFF
J gene: TRBJ2-6; D gene: TRBD1; V gene: TRBV18; clone size: NA; CDR3 DNA: TGTGCCAGCTCGCCATGGACAGGGGAGACCTCTGGGGCCAACGTCCTGACTTTC; CDR3 protein: CASSPWTGETSGANVLTF
J gene: TRBJ2-7; D gene: TRBD1; V gene: TRBV5-1; clone size: once; CDR3 DNA: TGCGCCAGCAGCACCGGACAGGGGGGCACCTACGAGCAGTACTTC; CDR3 protein: CASSTGQGGTYEQYF
J gene: TRBJ2-1; D gene: NA; V gene: TRBV14; clone size: NA; CDR3 DNA: TGTGCCAGCAGCCAAGGACCTAATAATGAGCAGTTCTTC; CDR3 protein: CASSQGPNNEQFF
J gene: TRBJ2-1; D gene: NA; V gene: TRBV25-1; clone size: once; CDR3 DNA: TGTGCCAGCAGTGAATGGGTAGGGACTGGGGACAATGAGCAGTTCTTC; CDR3 protein: CASSEWVGTGDNEQFF
J gene: TRBJ2-1; D gene: NA; V gene: TRBV10-2; clone size: NA; CDR3 DNA: TGCGCCAGCAGTGCTTACAATGAGCAGTTCTTC; CDR3 protein: CASSAYNEQFF
J gene: TRBJ2-7; D gene: TRBD2; V gene: TRBV10-3; clone size: NA; CDR3 DNA: TGTGCCATCAGGGGGACTAGCGGCTCCTACGAGCAGTACTTC; CDR3 protein: CAIRGTSGSYEQYF
J gene: TRBJ1-1; D gene: NA; V gene: TRBV7-9; clone size: few; CDR3 DNA: TGTGCCAGCAGCCGGGACAACACTGAAGCTTTCTTT; CDR3 protein: CASSRDNTEAFF
J gene: TRBJ2-1; D gene: NA; V gene: TRBV29-1; clone size: NA; CDR3 DNA: TGCAGCGTTGTCGGGGGAAGCTCCTACAATGAGCAGTTCTTC; CDR3 protein: CSVVGGSSYNEQFF
J gene: TRBJ2-7; D gene: NA; V gene: TRBV19; clone size: few; CDR3 DNA: TGTGCCAGTGCAGGGGCCTACGAGCAGTACTTC; CDR3 protein: CASAGAYEQYF
J gene: TRBJ2-5; D gene: TRBD2; V gene: TRBV7-6; clone size: NA; CDR3 DNA: TGTGCCAGCAGCTTAAGGTCCAGCGGGATACAAGAGACCCAGTACTTC; CDR3 protein: CASSLRSSGIQETQYF
J gene: TRBJ2-7; D gene: TRBD2; V gene: TRBV5-1; clone size: NA; CDR3 DNA: TGCGCCAGCAGCTTGGCCGCGCTAGCGGGAGGGCCGGGACAATACGAGCAGTACTTC; CDR3 protein: CASSLAALAGGPGQYEQYF
J gene: TRBJ1-1; D gene: NA; V gene: TRBV5-1; clone size: once; CDR3 DNA: TGCGCCAGCAGCTTGGCTGACCCCTGGGGCACTGAAGCTTTCTTT; CDR3 protein: CASSLADPWGTEAFF
J gene: TRBJ2-3; D gene: NA; V gene: TRBV4-1; clone size: NA; CDR3 DNA: TGCGCCAGCAGCCAAGATTCGGGTAGCCTAAGACACACAGATACGCAGTATTTT; CDR3 protein: CASSQDSGSLRHTDTQYF
J gene: TRBJ2-5; D gene: NA; V gene: TRBV27; clone size: NA; CDR3 DNA: TGTGCCAGCAGTCCCAAGGCACGATGGGGGACCCAGTACTTC; CDR3 protein: CASSPKARWGTQYF
J gene: TRBJ1-6; D gene: NA; V gene: TRBV25-1; clone size: NA; CDR3 DNA: TGTGCCACACAGGGTTACTCCTATAATTCACCCCCCCACTTT; CDR3 protein: CATQGYSYNSPPHF
J gene: TRBJ2-7; D gene: TRBD2; V gene: TRBV28; clone size: NA; CDR3 DNA: TGTGCCAGCAGCTCCCGGGCTAGCGGGTCGTACGAGCAGTACTTC; CDR3 protein: CASSSRASGSYEQYF